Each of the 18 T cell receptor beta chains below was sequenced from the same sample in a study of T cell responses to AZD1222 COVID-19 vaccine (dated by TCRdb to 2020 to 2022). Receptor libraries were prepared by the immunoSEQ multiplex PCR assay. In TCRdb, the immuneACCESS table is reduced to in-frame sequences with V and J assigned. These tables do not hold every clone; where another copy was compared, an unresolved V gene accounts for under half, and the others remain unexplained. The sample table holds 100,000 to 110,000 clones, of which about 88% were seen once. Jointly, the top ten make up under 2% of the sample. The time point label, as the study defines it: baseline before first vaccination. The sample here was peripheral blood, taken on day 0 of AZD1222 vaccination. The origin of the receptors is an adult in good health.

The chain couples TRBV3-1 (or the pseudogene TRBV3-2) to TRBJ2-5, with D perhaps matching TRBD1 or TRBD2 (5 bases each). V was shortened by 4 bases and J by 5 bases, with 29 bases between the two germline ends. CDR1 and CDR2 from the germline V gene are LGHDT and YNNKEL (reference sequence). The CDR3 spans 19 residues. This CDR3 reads CASSPQGEGYRARDETQYF. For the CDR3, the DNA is TGTGCCAGCAGCCCGCAGGGTGAAGGGTACCGCGCGAGGGACGAGACCCAGTACTTC.

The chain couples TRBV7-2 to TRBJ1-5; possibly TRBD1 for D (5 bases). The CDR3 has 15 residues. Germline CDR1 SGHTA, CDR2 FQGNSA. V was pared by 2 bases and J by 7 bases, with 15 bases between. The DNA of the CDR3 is TGTGCCAGCAGCTTACCCACCGCGGGGGAACAGCCCCAGCATTTT. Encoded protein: CASSLPTAGEQPQHF.

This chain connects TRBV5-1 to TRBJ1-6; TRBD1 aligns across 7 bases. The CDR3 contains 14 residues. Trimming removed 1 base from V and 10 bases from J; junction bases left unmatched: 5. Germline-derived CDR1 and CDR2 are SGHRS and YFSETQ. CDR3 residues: CASSLTGDGSPLHF. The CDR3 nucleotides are TGCGCCAGCAGCTTGACAGGGGATGGATCACCCCTCCACTTT.

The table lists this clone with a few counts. CDR3 DNA: TGTGCCAGCAGTGAAGGGACTAGCGGGGCCTCTGGGGCCAACGTCCTGACTTTC. Its protein product is CASSEGTSGASGANVLTF. The chain links TRBV2 to TRBJ2-6, with 12 bases fitting TRBD2. Germline-derived CDR1 and CDR2 are SNHLY and FYNNEI. CDR3 length: 18 residues. J lost 0 bases, V lost 1 base, and 1 base had no gene match.

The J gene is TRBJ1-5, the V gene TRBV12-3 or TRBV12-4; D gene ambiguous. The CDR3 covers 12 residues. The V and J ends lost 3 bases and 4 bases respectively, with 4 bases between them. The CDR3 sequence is CASSLGNQPQHF. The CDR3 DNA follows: TGTGCCAGCAGTTTGGGTAATCAGCCCCAGCATTTT.

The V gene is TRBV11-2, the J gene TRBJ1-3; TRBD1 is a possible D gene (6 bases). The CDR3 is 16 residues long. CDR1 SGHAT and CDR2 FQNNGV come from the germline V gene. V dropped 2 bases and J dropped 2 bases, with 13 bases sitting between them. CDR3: CASSLRTGRAGNTIYF. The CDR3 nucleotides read TGTGCCAGCAGCTTACGCACAGGGAGGGCTGGAAACACCATATATTTT.

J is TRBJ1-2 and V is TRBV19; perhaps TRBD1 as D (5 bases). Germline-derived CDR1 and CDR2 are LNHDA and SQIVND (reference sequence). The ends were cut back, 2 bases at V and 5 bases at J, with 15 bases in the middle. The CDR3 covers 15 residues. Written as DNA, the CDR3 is TGTGCCAGTAGTATAATGACTTCCGGGGGGTATGGCTACACCTTC. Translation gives CASSIMTSGGYGYTF. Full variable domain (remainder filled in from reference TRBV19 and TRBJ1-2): DGGITQSPKYLFRKEGQNVTLSCEQNLNHDAMYWYRQDPGQGLRLIYYSQIVNDFQKGDIAEGYSVSREKKESFPLTVTSAQKNPTAFYLCASSIMTSGGYGYTFGSGTRLTVV.

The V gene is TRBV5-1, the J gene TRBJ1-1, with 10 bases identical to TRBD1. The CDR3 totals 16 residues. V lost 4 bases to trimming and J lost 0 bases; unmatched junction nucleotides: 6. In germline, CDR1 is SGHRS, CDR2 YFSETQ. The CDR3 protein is CASSDRDRGMNTEAFF. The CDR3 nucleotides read TGCGCCAGCAGCGACCGGGACAGGGGAATGAACACTGAAGCTTTCTTT.

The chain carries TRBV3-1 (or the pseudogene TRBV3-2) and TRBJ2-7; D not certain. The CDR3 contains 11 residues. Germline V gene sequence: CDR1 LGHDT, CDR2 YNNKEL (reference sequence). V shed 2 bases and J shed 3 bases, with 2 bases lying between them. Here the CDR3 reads CASSQYYEQYF. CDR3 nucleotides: TGTGCCAGCAGCCAATACTACGAGCAGTACTTC.

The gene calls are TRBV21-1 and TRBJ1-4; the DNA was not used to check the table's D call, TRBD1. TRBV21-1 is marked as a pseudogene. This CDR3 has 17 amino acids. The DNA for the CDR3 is TGTGCCAGCTGTATAAACAGGGGGCTAGGCACTAATGAAAAACTGTTTTTT. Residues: CASCINRGLGTNEKLFF.

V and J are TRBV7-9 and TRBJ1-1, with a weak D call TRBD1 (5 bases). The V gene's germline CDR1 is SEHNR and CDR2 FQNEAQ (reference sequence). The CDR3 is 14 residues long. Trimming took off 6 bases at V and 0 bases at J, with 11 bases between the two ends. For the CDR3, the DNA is TGTGCCAGCAGACCAGGGTTAATGAACACTGAAGCTTTCTTT. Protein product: CASRPGLMNTEAFF.

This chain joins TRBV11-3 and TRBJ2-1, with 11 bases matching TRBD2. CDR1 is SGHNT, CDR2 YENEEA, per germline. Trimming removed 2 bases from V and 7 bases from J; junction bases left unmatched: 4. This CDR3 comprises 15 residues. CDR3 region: CASSLTSGSRNEQFF. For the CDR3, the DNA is TGTGCCAGCAGCTTAACTAGCGGGAGCAGGAATGAGCAGTTCTTC.

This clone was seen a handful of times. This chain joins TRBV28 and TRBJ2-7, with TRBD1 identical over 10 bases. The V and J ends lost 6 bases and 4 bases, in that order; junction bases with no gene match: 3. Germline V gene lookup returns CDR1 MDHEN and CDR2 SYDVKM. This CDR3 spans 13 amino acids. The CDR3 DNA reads TGTGCCAGCAGGACGGGACAGGGGTACGAGCAGTACTTC. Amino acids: CASRTGQGYEQYF.

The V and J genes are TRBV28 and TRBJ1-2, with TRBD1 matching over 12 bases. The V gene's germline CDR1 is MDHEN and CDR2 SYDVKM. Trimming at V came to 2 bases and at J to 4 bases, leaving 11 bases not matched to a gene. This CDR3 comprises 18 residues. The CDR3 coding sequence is TGTGCCAGCAGTTTAGTATGGGACAGGGGGCGCATACTCTATGGCTACACCTTC. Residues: CASSLVWDRGRILYGYTF.

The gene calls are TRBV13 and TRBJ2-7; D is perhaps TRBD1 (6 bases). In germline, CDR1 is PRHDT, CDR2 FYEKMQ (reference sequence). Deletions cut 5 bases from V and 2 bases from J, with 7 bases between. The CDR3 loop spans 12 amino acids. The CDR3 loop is CASSRDTYEQYF. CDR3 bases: TGTGCCAGCAGCCGGGACACCTACGAGCAGTACTTC.

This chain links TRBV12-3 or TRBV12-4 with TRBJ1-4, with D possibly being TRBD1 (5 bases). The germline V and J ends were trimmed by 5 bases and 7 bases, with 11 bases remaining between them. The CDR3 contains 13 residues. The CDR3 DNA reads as TGTGCCAGCAGTCCTTGGGACGCTGAAAAACTGTTTTTT. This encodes CASSPWDAEKLFF.

This chain's CDR3 is CASSLALSYEQYF. The DNA for the CDR3 is TGTGCCAGCAGCTTAGCCCTCTCCTACGAGCAGTACTTC. The rearrangement uses TRBV7-8 and TRBJ2-7; no definite D call. V lost 0 bases to trimming and J lost 0 bases, with 3 bases between them. The CDR3 consists of 13 residues. Germline V gene sequence: CDR1 SGHVS, CDR2 FQNEAQ.

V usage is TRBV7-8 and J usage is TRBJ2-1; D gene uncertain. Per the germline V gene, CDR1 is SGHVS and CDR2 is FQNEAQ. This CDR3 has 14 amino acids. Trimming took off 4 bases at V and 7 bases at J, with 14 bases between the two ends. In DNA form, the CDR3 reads TGTGCCAGCAGCTCTCTTCGGATTTGGAATGAGCAGTTCTTC. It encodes CASSSLRIWNEQFF.